The TCR beta chain described here comes from a study of cytomegalovirus exposure and HLA in healthy donors. V lost 2 bases and J lost 2, with 14 bases in between. The germline V gene has CDR1 MNHNS and CDR2 SASEGT. The CDR3 loop spans 16 amino acids. The PCR used 60 Vbeta and 13 Jbeta primers. Repertoires were generated with immunoSEQ multiplex PCR, while TCRdb's copy carries only in-frame clones and drops some. This table holds 160,000 or so clones, roughly 80% found once. This clonotype originated in a man aged 25 to 40 in good health and CMV-seronegative. Sequencing was performed on PBMCs. The rearrangement links TRBV6-1 to TRBJ2-3; a possible D gene is TRBD2 (6 bases). Written as DNA, the CDR3 is TGTGCCAGCAGTGAAACCTCCGGGACTCCCACAGATACGCAGTATTTT. This gives the protein CASSETSGTPTDTQYF.